The 5 T cell receptor beta chains presented below share a single source sample, sequenced in a study of T cell repertoires in cytomegalovirus infection. No antigen has been identified for these receptors. TCRdb analysed the reads with MiXCR anew, one entry per CDR3 protein. Seen here are 250,000 to 300,000 distinct CDR3 sequences, roughly 21% observed once, and the top ten hold 15% to 20%. Specimen: cultured PBMCs, collected from culture after CMV antigen stimulation. These receptors were obtained from a human donor in good health (CMV status not recorded). Some clones in this sample may be carry-over from other donors' samples.

There are many counts of this clonotype. CDR3 sequence reads: CASSPRNYNEQFF. Here the CDR3 DNA reads TGTGCCAGCAGCCCTCGAAACTACAATGAGCAGTTCTTC. The chain couples TRBV11-3 to TRBJ2-1; no clear D. The germline CDR1 and CDR2 sequences are SGHNT and YENEEA. V was cut by 5 bases and J by 3 bases, with 8 bases left in between. The CDR3 spans 13 residues.

This clonotype has more than one count but fewer than ten. The rearrangement links TRBV19 to TRBJ2-2; 7 bases are shared with TRBD1. The V and J ends lost 6 bases and 0 bases, in that order; junction bases with no gene match: 1. This CDR3 is built from 14 residues. Germline CDR1 reads LNHDA; CDR2 reads SQIVND (reference sequence). CDR3 nucleotide sequence: TGTGCCAGTAGCGGACAGGCGAACACCGGGGAGCTGTTTTTT. It yields the protein CASSGQANTGELFF.

The J gene is TRBJ1-4, the V gene TRBV12-3 or TRBV12-4; 7 bases map to TRBD1. The CDR3 contains 14 residues. Germline trimming cut 3 bases from V and 5 bases from J; bases unmatched to any gene: 3. CDR3 nucleotides: TGTGCCAGCAGTTTGGCAGGGGGAAATGAAAAACTGTTTTTT. The encoded protein is CASSLAGGNEKLFF.

The genes are TRBV7-2 and TRBJ1-3; a weak D match, TRBD1 (6 bases). V shed 1 base and J shed 8 bases, with 18 bases lying between them. Germline-derived CDR1 and CDR2 are SGHTA and FQGNSA. This CDR3 spans 16 amino acids. CDR3 nucleotide sequence: TGTGCCAGCAGCTTAGTAGGCCCAGGGGCCGTCGACACCATATATTTT. Translating it yields CASSLVGPGAVDTIYF.

This clonotype has at least ten counts. This rearrangement joins TRBV7-2 to TRBJ2-1, with 10 positions matching TRBD2. The germline CDR1 and CDR2 sequences are SGHTA and FQGNSA. CDR3 size: 16 residues. V was clipped by 2 bases and J by 9 bases; unmatched bases: 10. CDR3 loop: CASSLSRTSGFTEQFF. The CDR3, as DNA: TGTGCCAGCAGCTTATCCCGGACTAGCGGTTTTACTGAGCAGTTCTTC.